This TCR beta chain was obtained from a study of blood T cells in healthy people across ages. Notes on the study in general: Conclusively comparing naive with antigen-experienced cells was impossible with unsorted PBMCs. When set beside aged donors, long-lived donors presented more naive CD4+ cells and higher diversity. Estimates based on one million T cells were treated as lower bounds.

Alongside a J-beta primer mix, a sample-barcoded 5' primer served in a second PCR lasting 7 to 11 cycles. A single record per CDR3 protein comes from TCRdb applying MiXCR to the 5' RACE reads. Of 1.5 million to 2 million distinct CDR3 sequences in the sample, about 50% are singletons; the top ten hold 2.1%. In the case of this clonotype: Its antigen remains unidentified.

Specimen: blood. This sequence was found in a woman in her thirties or forties in good health.

The CDR3 protein is CSARGGQAATQPQHF. CDR3 nucleotides: TGCAGTGCTAGAGGGGGACAGGCCGCGACACAGCCCCAGCATTTT. The chain carries TRBV20-1 and TRBJ1-5; 8 positions match TRBD1. Germline assignment: CDR1 DFQATT and CDR2 SNEGSKA (reference sequence). The junction had 9 bases not matched to a gene; V was cut back by 1 base and J by 7 bases. The CDR3 is 15 residues long.